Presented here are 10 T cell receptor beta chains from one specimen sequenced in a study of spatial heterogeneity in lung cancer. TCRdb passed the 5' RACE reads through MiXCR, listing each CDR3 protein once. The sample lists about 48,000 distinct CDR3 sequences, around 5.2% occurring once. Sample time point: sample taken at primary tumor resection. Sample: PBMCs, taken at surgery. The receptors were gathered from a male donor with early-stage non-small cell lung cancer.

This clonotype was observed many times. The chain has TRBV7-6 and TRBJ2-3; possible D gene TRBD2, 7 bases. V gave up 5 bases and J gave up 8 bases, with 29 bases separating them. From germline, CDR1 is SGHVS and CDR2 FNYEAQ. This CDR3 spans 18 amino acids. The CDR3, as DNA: TGTGCCAGCAGCCTACAACCAAGGACTAGAGGGGGTGGGCTTACGCAGTATTTT. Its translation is CASSLQPRTRGGGLTQYF. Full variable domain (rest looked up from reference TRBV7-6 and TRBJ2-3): GAGVSQSPRYKVTKRGQDVALRCDPISGHVSLYWYRQALGQGPEFLTYFNYEAQQDKSGLPNDRFSAERPEGSISTLTIQRTEQRDSAMYRCASSLQPRTRGGGLTQYFGPGTRLTVL.

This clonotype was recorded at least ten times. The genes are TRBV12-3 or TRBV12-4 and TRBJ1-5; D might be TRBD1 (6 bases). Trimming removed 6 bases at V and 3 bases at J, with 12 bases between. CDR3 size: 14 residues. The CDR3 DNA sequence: TGTGCCAGCAGCCCTGACAGGTACAATCAGCCCCAGCATTTT. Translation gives CASSPDRYNQPQHF.

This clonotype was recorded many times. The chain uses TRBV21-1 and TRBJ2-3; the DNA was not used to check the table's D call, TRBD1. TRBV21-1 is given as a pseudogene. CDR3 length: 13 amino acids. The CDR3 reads CASDRGTGDTQYF. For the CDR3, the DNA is TGTGCCAGCGACCGGGGGACCGGGGATACGCAGTATTTT.

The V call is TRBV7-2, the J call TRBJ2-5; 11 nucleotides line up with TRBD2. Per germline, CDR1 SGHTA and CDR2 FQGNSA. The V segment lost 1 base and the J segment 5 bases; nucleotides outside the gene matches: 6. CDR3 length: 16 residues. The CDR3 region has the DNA TGTGCCAGCAGCTTAGGTACTAGCGGGAGAAGCGAGACCCAGTACTTC. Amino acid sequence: CASSLGTSGRSETQYF.

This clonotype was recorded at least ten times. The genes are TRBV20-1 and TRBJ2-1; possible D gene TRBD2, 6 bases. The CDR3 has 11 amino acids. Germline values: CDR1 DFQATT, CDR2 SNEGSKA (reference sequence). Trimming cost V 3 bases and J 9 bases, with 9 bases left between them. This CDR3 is CSASREVEQFF. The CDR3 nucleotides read TGCAGTGCTAGTAGGGAGGTTGAGCAGTTCTTC.

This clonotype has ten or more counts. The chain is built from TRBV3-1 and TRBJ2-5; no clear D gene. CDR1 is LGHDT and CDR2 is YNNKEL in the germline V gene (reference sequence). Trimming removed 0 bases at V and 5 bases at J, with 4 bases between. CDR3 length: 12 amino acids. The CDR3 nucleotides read TGTGCCAGCAGCCAAGAATCGGAGACCCAGTACTTC. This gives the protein CASSQESETQYF.

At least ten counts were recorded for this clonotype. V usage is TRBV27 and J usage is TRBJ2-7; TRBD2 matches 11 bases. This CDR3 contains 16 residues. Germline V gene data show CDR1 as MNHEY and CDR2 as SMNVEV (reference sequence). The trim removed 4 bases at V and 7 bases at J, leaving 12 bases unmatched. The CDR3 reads CASSSLLAGGPWEQYF. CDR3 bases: TGTGCCAGCAGTTCCTTGTTAGCGGGAGGGCCATGGGAGCAGTACTTC.

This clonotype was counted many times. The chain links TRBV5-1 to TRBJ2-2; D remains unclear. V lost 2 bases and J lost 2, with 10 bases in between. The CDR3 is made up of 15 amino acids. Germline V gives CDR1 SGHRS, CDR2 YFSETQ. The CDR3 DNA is TGCGCCAGCAGCTTTCGGCAGGACAACACCGGGGAGCTGTTTTTT. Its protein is CASSFRQDNTGELFF.

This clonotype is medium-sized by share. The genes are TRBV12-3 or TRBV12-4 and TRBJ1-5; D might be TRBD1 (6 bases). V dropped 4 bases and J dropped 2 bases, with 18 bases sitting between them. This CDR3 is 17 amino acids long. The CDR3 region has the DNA TGTGCCAGCAGTTCGGGGACCGGCAGGGGAGGCAATCAGCCCCAGCATTTT. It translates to CASSSGTGRGGNQPQHF.

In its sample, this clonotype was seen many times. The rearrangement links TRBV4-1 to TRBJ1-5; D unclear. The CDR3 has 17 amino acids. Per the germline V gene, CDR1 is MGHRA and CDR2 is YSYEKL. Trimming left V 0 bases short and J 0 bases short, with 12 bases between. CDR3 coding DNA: TGCGCCAGCAGCCAAGAACCTACCCCTGTTAGCAATCAGCCCCAGCATTTT. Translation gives CASSQEPTPVSNQPQHF.